Shown below are 10 T cell receptor beta chains from a single sample sequenced in a study of vaccination and CD4 T cells after COVID-19. Their specific antigens are unknown. The assay that was used to sequence DNA from cultured CD4+ T cells was the Oncomine TCR Beta short-read assay. TCRdb called the PCR reads again in MiXCR, with one record for every CDR3 protein. In the table there are roughly 17,000 distinct CDR3 sequences, approximately 55% of which are singletons. The treatment denotes: roughly 10-day PBMC culture with coronavirus spike peptide pools or control peptides (ViraFEST assay). The sequenced sample was CD4+ T cells from blood, cultured in vitro. These receptors all come from a human donor who had recovered from COVID-19.

This chain's CDR3 is CASSVDQGAYNEQFF. The CDR3, as DNA: TGTGCCAGCAGCGTCGATCAGGGGGCGTACAATGAGCAGTTCTTC. The rearrangement links TRBV9 to TRBJ2-1; 8 bases match TRBD1. The V gene's germline CDR1 is SGDLS and CDR2 YYNGEE. J was trimmed by 4 bases and V by 2 bases; bases with no gene match: 5. This CDR3 is built from 15 residues. The entire variable domain, with the rest obtained from reference TRBV9 and TRBJ2-1, is as follows: DSGVTQTPKHLITATGQRVTLRCSPRSGDLSVYWYQQSLDQGLQFLIQYYNGEERAKGNILERFSAQQFPDLHSELNLSSLELGDSALYFCASSVDQGAYNEQFFGPGTRLTVL.

The chain links TRBV18 to TRBJ2-3; D is possibly TRBD1 (5 bases). Germline V gene data show CDR1 as KGHSH and CDR2 as LQKENI. V lost 6 bases to trimming and J lost 3 bases, with 16 bases between them. This CDR3 has 15 residues. DNA for the CDR3: TGTGCCAGCTCCCCCCAGGGAACCAATACAGATACGCAGTATTTT. Protein: CASSPQGTNTDTQYF.

V usage is TRBV28 and J usage is TRBJ1-5; D is uncertain. This CDR3 has 12 amino acids. Germline CDR1 MDHEN, CDR2 SYDVKM. V lost 3 bases to trimming and J lost 11 bases, with 11 bases between them. The CDR3 bases are TGTGCCAGCAGTTTCAGCGGGTTGTCCCAGCATTTT. Translation gives CASSFSGLSQHF.

The rearrangement joins TRBV2 to TRBJ2-7; TRBD1 might be the D (6 bases). V was shortened by 7 bases and J by 3 bases, with 10 bases between the two germline ends. Germline loops: CDR1 SNHLY, CDR2 FYNNEI. CDR3 length: 12 residues. For the CDR3, the DNA is TGTGCCAGCAACAGGGAAGTCTACGAGCAGTACTTC. This gives the protein CASNREVYEQYF.

The J gene is TRBJ2-2, the V gene TRBV29-1; D unresolved. The CDR3 loop spans 14 amino acids. The V end lost 5 bases, the J end lost 0 bases, and 10 bases lay between the germline ends. Looked up from germline, CDR1 is SQVTM and CDR2 is ANQGSEA. CDR3: CSVSGGTNTGELFF. CDR3 bases: TGCAGCGTTTCCGGCGGAACGAACACCGGGGAGCTGTTTTTT.

V usage is TRBV5-4 and J usage is TRBJ2-2; possibly TRBD2 for D (6 bases). This CDR3 has 16 amino acids. From germline, CDR1 is SGHNT and CDR2 YYREEE (reference sequence). Trimming left V 0 bases short and J 8 bases short, with 17 bases between. The CDR3 sequence is CASSLASEGRRGELFF. CDR3 in DNA: TGTGCCAGCAGCTTGGCCAGCGAGGGGAGGAGGGGGGAGCTGTTTTTT.

This chain joins TRBV20-1 and TRBJ1-1; TRBD1 agrees at 9 bases. Germline V gene sequence: CDR1 DFQATT, CDR2 SNEGSKA (reference sequence). V dropped 3 bases and J dropped 7; count of bases not matched to a gene: 18. This CDR3 is built from 17 residues. The CDR3 region is CSASWFLDRGPRLEAFF. The CDR3 region has the DNA TGCAGTGCTAGTTGGTTCTTGGACAGGGGCCCCCGTCTTGAAGCTTTCTTT.

This clonotype was detected a few times. The chain combines TRBV21-1 with TRBJ2-3; the listed D gene, TRBD1, was not tested against the DNA. TRBV21-1 is classified as a pseudogene. This CDR3 region has 16 residues. Here the CDR3 DNA reads TGTGCCAGCAGCAAAAAACACAGGGGGGGGAAAGATACGCAGTATTTT. The encoded protein is CASSKKHRGGKDTQYF.

The V gene is TRBV5-1, the J gene TRBJ1-1, with TRBD1 matching over 7 bases. Germline trimming cut 0 bases from V and 6 bases from J; bases unmatched to any gene: 8. The V gene's germline CDR1 is SGHRS and CDR2 YFSETQ. The CDR3 runs 15 residues. Written as DNA, the CDR3 is TGCGCCAGCAGCTTGGGACAGGGTAGAAACTCTGAAGCTTTCTTT. Encoded protein: CASSLGQGRNSEAFF.

This clonotype was seen more than once but under ten times. V is TRBV6-1 and J is TRBJ2-5; 9 nucleotides line up with TRBD2. This CDR3 comprises 15 residues. V trimming: 7 bases; J trimming: 5 bases; junction bases outside the gene matches: 11. Germline CDR1 MNHNS, CDR2 SASEGT. The chain's CDR3 is CASTWGGRAGETQYF. Written as DNA, the CDR3 is TGTGCCAGCACTTGGGGCGGGAGGGCTGGCGAGACCCAGTACTTC.